The clone carrying this TCR beta chain was picked up many times. These data belong to a study of spatial heterogeneity in lung cancer. Study-level background: Among detected sequences, beta-chain ones consistently exceeded alpha-chain ones in number.

Regarding time point: sample taken at primary tumor resection. Unsorted tumor, nontumor lung tissue or cryopreserved PBMC supplied the whole RNA. The donors, 72 patients with untreated early-stage non-small cell lung cancer, provided the samples. The germline gives CDR1 DFQATT, CDR2 SNEGSKA (reference sequence). V was pared by 5 bases and J by 4 bases, with 5 bases of the junction left unmatched. There are 13 residues in the CDR3. TCRdb itself ran the 5' RACE reads through MiXCR, one entry per CDR3 protein. The table includes 28,000 or so distinct CDR3 sequences, 7.5% to 10% detected once. The chain employs TRBV20-1 and TRBJ1-2; 9 bases are a match to TRBD1. The sample consisted of PBMCs, taken at surgery. This sequence was found in a female donor with early-stage non-small cell lung cancer. The CDR3: CSAVDRGSYGYTF. In DNA form, the CDR3 reads TGCAGTGCTGTGGACAGGGGAAGCTATGGCTACACCTTC.